The rows below give T cell receptor beta chains drawn from one sample of a study of blood T cell repertoires in COVID-19. Assay: immunoSEQ multiplex PCR; the TCRdb copy retains only in-frame clones and omits some. Here the sample spans 150,000 to 200,000 clones, over 75% being singletons. Sequencing was performed on PBMCs or T cells enriched from blood (not recorded which). The receptors shown here come from a man aged 45-60 years who had recovered from COVID-19. Each CDR3 is given with its conserved first and last residue. The D gene is left open where the match is weak. Some rows mark clone size as missing; the rest say once, few, many or name a class of expanded clone.

d_call,j_call,clone_size,v_call,cdr3_aa,cdr3_nt
-,TRBJ1-3,-,TRBV14,CASSSRVSEFNTIYF,TGTGCCAGCAGCTCCAGGGTTTCAGAATTCAACACCATATATTTT
TRBD2,TRBJ2-7,-,TRBV5-1,CASTWGTSGDEQYF,TGCGCCAGCACCTGGGGGACTAGCGGCGACGAGCAGTACTTC
-,TRBJ1-4,few,TRBV28,CASSTPMGLNEKLFF,TGTGCCAGCAGTACACCGATGGGGCTAAATGAAAAACTGTTTTTT
TRBD1,TRBJ2-7,-,TRBV28,CASSFLGQGYDEQYF,TGTGCCAGCAGTTTTTTGGGACAGGGCTACGACGAGCAGTACTTC
-,TRBJ1-2,-,TRBV28,CASSLRNREGYGYTF,TGTGCCAGCAGTTTAAGGAACAGGGAGGGCTATGGCTACACCTTC
TRBD1,TRBJ2-7,-,TRBV27,CASSPGTGKGYEQYF,TGTGCCAGCAGTCCGGGGACAGGGAAAGGCTACGAGCAGTACTTC
-,TRBJ1-2,-,TRBV29-1,CSVQSIRNGYTF,TGCAGCGTTCAGTCGATTCGCAATGGCTACACCTTC
-,TRBJ1-6,-,TRBV28,CASSFWGHGSPYISPLHF,TGTGCCAGCAGTTTTTGGGGACATGGGAGCCCCTATATTTCACCCCTCCACTTT
-,TRBJ1-1,-,TRBV7-9,CASSLSGVSGNTEAFF,TGTGCCAGCAGCTTATCTGGTGTGTCGGGGAACACTGAAGCTTTCTTT
TRBD2,TRBJ2-5,-,TRBV28,CASSLTSGGAQYF,TGTGCCAGCAGCCTGACTAGCGGGGGGGCCCAGTACTTC